The 25 T cell receptor beta chains below all came from one sample that was sequenced in a study of cytomegalovirus exposure and HLA in healthy donors. PCR involved 60 Vbeta and 13 Jbeta primers. TCRdb's copy holds only in-frame clones and misses some; the assay was immunoSEQ multiplex PCR. Its clone listing holds under 120,000 clones. The sample comprised PBMCs. Source of these receptors: a man aged 50-59 years in good health and CMV-seronegative.

The J gene is TRBJ1-1, the V gene TRBV2, with TRBD1 matching 11 bases. This CDR3 region has 15 residues. Germline loops: CDR1 SNHLY, CDR2 FYNNEI. The V and J ends lost 6 bases and 4 bases, in that order; junction bases with no gene match: 7. The CDR3 coding sequence is TGTGCCAGCAGACGAGGACAGGGGGCCTTCACTGAAGCTTTCTTT. Translated: CASRRGQGAFTEAFF. Based on the CDR3 plus reference TRBV2 and TRBJ1-1, the full variable domain is EPEVTQTPSHQVTQMGQEVILRCVPISNHLYFYWYRQILGQKVEFLVSFYNNEISEKSEIFDDQFSVERPDGSNFTLKIRSTKLEDSAMYFCASRRGQGAFTEAFFGQGTRLTVV.

The gene calls are TRBV19 and TRBJ2-5; D is unresolved. Trimming pared 3 bases from V and 1 base from J, leaving 21 bases between. Germline CDR1 and CDR2: LNHDA and SQIVND (reference sequence). The CDR3 covers 18 residues. CDR3 bases: TGTGCCAGTAGTATTCGAAACACAGAAAAAAATTTCCAAGAGACCCAGTACTTC. Its translation is CASSIRNTEKNFQETQYF.

The chain has TRBV15 and TRBJ1-5; D not resolved. Germline loops: CDR1 LNHNV, CDR2 YYDKDF (reference sequence). The CDR3 covers 14 residues. V was pared by 4 bases and J by 2 bases, with 9 bases between. CDR3 sequence (DNA): TGTGCCACCAGCACCAGACGGGGCAATCAGCCCCAGCATTTT. Translating gives CATSTRRGNQPQHF. The full variable domain, its missing parts supplied by reference TRBV15 and TRBJ1-5, is DAMVIQNPRYQVTQFGKPVTLSCSQTLNHNVMYWYQQKSSQAPKLLFHYYDKDFNNEADTPDNFQSRRPNTSFCFLDIRSPGLGDTAMYLCATSTRRGNQPQHFGDGTRLSIL.

This chain links TRBV7-9 with TRBJ2-7; possibly TRBD1 for D (6 bases). There are 14 residues in the CDR3. Between the trimmed V and J ends, which lost 6 bases and 2 bases, there was a span of 14 bases. Germline CDR1 and CDR2: SEHNR and FQNEAQ (reference sequence). The CDR3 loop reads CASRQNRDTYEQYF. The CDR3 region has the DNA TGTGCCAGCAGACAAAACAGGGATACCTACGAGCAGTACTTC.

The J gene is TRBJ2-2, the V gene TRBV25-1; TRBD1 agrees at 8 bases. V was pared by 4 bases and J by 6 bases, with 1 base of the junction left unmatched. Per germline, CDR1 MGHDK and CDR2 SYGVNS. There are 13 residues in the CDR3. The CDR3 protein is CASSGTGPGELFF. The CDR3, as DNA: TGTGCCAGCAGTGGGACAGGGCCCGGGGAGCTGTTTTTT.

The chain links TRBV4-1 to TRBJ2-1; 10 positions agree with TRBD2. This CDR3 contains 17 residues. Per the germline V gene, CDR1 is MGHRA and CDR2 is YSYEKL. With 0 bases clipped from V and 6 bases from J, the junction kept 8 bases outside the gene matches. The CDR3 sequence: CASSQEPSGGLSNEQFF. CDR3 nucleotides: TGCGCCAGCAGCCAAGAGCCTAGCGGGGGTTTATCCAATGAGCAGTTCTTC.

The chain is built from TRBV30 and TRBJ2-1; D is possibly TRBD1 (5 bases). The V end was cut by 3 bases, the J end by 10 bases, with 16 bases between. This CDR3 comprises 13 residues. Germline CDR1 and CDR2: GTSNPN and SVGIG (reference sequence). The CDR3, as DNA: TGTGCCTGGAGCCCGACAGTTACCCTCGAGCAGTTCTTC. Translated: CAWSPTVTLEQFF.

The CDR3 DNA reads TGTGCCAGCAGCCCAGACCCGGGGGGAAGAGAGACCCAGTACTTC. Translation gives CASSPDPGGRETQYF. The gene calls are TRBV7-2 and TRBJ2-5; 7 bases fit TRBD2. This CDR3 spans 15 amino acids. The junction had 10 bases not matched to a gene; V was cut back by 5 bases and J by 4 bases. Germline CDR1 SGHTA, CDR2 FQGNSA.

The chain employs TRBV7-2 and TRBJ1-1; D unclear. The CDR3 is made up of 14 amino acids. Germline values: CDR1 SGHTA, CDR2 FQGNSA. The V end lost 3 bases, the J end lost 8 bases, and 16 bases lay between the germline ends. CDR3 region: CASSFRFESGEAFF. CDR3 bases: TGTGCCAGCAGCTTCCGGTTTGAGAGCGGCGAAGCTTTCTTT.

The chain couples TRBV6-6 to TRBJ2-5; a possible D gene is TRBD2 (5 bases). Trimming cost V 4 bases and J 5 bases, with 14 bases left between them. Germline V gene sequence: CDR1 MNHNY, CDR2 SVGAGI (reference sequence). There are 14 residues in the CDR3. This CDR3 is CASSSPGIGETQYF. The DNA for the CDR3 is TGTGCCAGCAGTTCCCCGGGGATTGGGGAGACCCAGTACTTC.

This chain uses TRBV6-5 with TRBJ2-3; TRBD2 might be the D (5 bases). Trimming took 0 bases from V and 2 from J, leaving 9 bases between them. The CDR3 runs to 15 residues. Germline-derived CDR1 and CDR2 are MNHEY and SVGAGI. CDR3 loop: CASSYSTGITDTQYF. DNA for the CDR3: TGTGCCAGCAGTTACTCGACGGGGATCACAGATACGCAGTATTTT.

This sequence joins TRBV7-2 and TRBJ1-2; D gene unclear. V was pared by 4 bases and J by 4 bases, with 16 bases between. The CDR3 is 15 amino acids. CDR1 is SGHTA, CDR2 FQGNSA, per germline. CDR3 in DNA: TGTGCCAGCAGCTCCGGCGGGATACGCGGCTATGGCTACACCTTC. The encoded protein is CASSSGGIRGYGYTF.

The chain uses TRBV7-2 and TRBJ2-1; 7 bases match TRBD1. Trimming at V came to 4 bases and at J to 6 bases, leaving 3 bases not matched to a gene. Germline CDR1 is SGHTA and CDR2 is FQGNSA. This CDR3 has 13 residues. CDR3 amino acids: CASSSAGGNEQFF. DNA of the CDR3: TGTGCCAGCAGCTCCGCAGGGGGCAATGAGCAGTTCTTC.

This chain joins TRBV9 and TRBJ1-2; D unresolved. The germline V and J ends were trimmed by 5 bases and 8 bases, with 19 bases remaining between them. CDR3 length: 14 amino acids. Per germline, CDR1 SGDLS and CDR2 YYNGEE. The CDR3 loop is CASREAMAVGGYTF. CDR3 DNA sequence: TGTGCCAGCAGGGAGGCTATGGCAGTGGGGGGCTACACCTTC.

The V call is TRBV18, the J call TRBJ2-1, with TRBD1 matching 8 bases. The CDR3 contains 15 residues. J was trimmed by 5 bases and V by 6 bases; bases with no gene match: 9. The germline gives CDR1 KGHSH, CDR2 LQKENI. Here the CDR3 DNA reads TGTGCCAGCTCCCCGGACAGGGATCGAAACAATGAGCAGTTCTTC. Its translation: CASSPDRDRNNEQFF.

This sequence joins TRBV6-5 and TRBJ2-1, with D possibly being TRBD1 (5 bases). The V and J ends lost 2 bases and 10 bases respectively, with 15 bases between them. The CDR3 totals 14 residues. From germline, CDR1 is MNHEY and CDR2 SVGAGI. CDR3 nucleotides: TGTGCCAGCAGTTACATGTTAGGGGAACACGAGCAGTTCTTC. Amino acid sequence: CASSYMLGEHEQFF.

V is TRBV7-9 and J is TRBJ1-2; D remains unclear. The CDR3 spans 15 residues. Germline V lookup: CDR1 SEHNR, CDR2 FQNEAQ (reference sequence). V was cut by 3 bases and J by 2 bases, with 13 bases left in between. The CDR3 nucleotides read TGTGCCAGCAGCTTTGTCTGGCCCGTAAACTATGGCTACACCTTC. Amino acid sequence: CASSFVWPVNYGYTF.

The chain is built from TRBV27 and TRBJ1-4; D not resolved. CDR1 is MNHEY, CDR2 SMNVEV, per germline (reference sequence). The CDR3 has 15 amino acids. V shed 1 base and J shed 6 bases, with 12 bases lying between them. CDR3 coding DNA: TGTGCCAGCAGTTTATGGCCTGGGCGAGATGAAAAACTGTTTTTT. Translated: CASSLWPGRDEKLFF.

V gene TRBV7-8 combines with J gene TRBJ1-5; TRBD1 might be the D (5 bases). The CDR3 is made up of 16 amino acids. CDR1 and CDR2 (germline): SGHVS, FQNEAQ. V lost 5 bases and J lost 2, with 16 bases in between. The CDR3 region is CASSPQNGGGNQPQHF. The CDR3 bases are TGTGCCAGCAGCCCTCAGAACGGGGGGGGCAATCAGCCCCAGCATTTT.

CDR3 in DNA: TGTGCCAGCAGCTTAGGTGTGGCTAGCGGGTCTACAGATACGCAGTATTTT. Its translation: CASSLGVASGSTDTQYF. This chain uses TRBV11-3 with TRBJ2-3; 8 nucleotides agree with TRBD2. This CDR3 comprises 17 residues. The germline V gene encodes CDR1 SGHNT and CDR2 YENEEA. Trimming cost V 1 base and J 3 bases; bases outside gene matches: 9.

This sequence joins TRBV7-9 and TRBJ2-7; 9 bases align to TRBD2. The CDR3 has 14 amino acids. The V gene end was trimmed by 4 bases and the J gene end by 4 bases; junction bases not matched to a gene: 5. In germline, CDR1 is SEHNR, CDR2 FQNEAQ (reference sequence). The CDR3 DNA reads as TGTGCCAGCAGCTCAGGACTAGCGTGGTACGAGCAGTACTTC. Translated: CASSSGLAWYEQYF.

This sequence joins TRBV2 and TRBJ2-3, with D possibly matching TRBD1 (5 bases). The CDR3 is 13 amino acids. Germline V gene lookup returns CDR1 SNHLY and CDR2 FYNNEI. The V and J ends lost 6 bases and 3 bases respectively, with 10 bases between them. This chain's CDR3 is CASSYRPTDTQYF. In DNA, the CDR3 is TGTGCCAGCAGCTACAGGCCTACAGATACGCAGTATTTT.

To note about this clone: Other DNA variants within this sample encode the same CDR3. This chain links TRBV29-1 with TRBJ2-7; the match to TRBD1 covers 9 bases. J gave up 1 base and V 6 bases, and 1 base lay outside the gene matches. This CDR3 has 12 residues. The germline CDR1 and CDR2 sequences are SQVTM and ANQGSEA. CDR3 DNA: TGCAGCGTCGGACAGGGGTCCTACGAGCAGTACTTC. Translation gives CSVGQGSYEQYF.

The rearrangement joins TRBV5-6 to TRBJ2-7; 7 nucleotides match TRBD1. J gave up 0 bases and V 3 bases, and 6 bases lay outside the gene matches. The CDR3 is made up of 15 amino acids. Germline loops: CDR1 SGHDT, CDR2 YYEEEE. For the CDR3, the DNA is TGTGCCAGCAGCTCGACAGGGAAGAACTCCTACGAGCAGTACTTC. This codes for CASSSTGKNSYEQYF. The whole variable domain, remainder taken from reference TRBV5-6 and TRBJ2-7, is DAGVTQSPTHLIKTRGQQVTLRCSPKSGHDTVSWYQQALGQGPQFIFQYYEEEERQRGNFPDRFSGHQFPNYSSELNVNALLLGDSALYLCASSSTGKNSYEQYFGPGTRLTVT.

This chain joins TRBV5-1 and TRBJ1-2, with D possibly being TRBD1 (5 bases). The CDR3 consists of 15 residues. V was shortened by 2 bases and J by 1 base, with 12 bases between the two germline ends. Germline CDR1 is SGHRS and CDR2 is YFSETQ. The CDR3 region is CASSLTMTDNYGYTF. The CDR3 DNA is TGCGCCAGCAGCTTAACCATGACAGATAACTATGGCTACACCTTC.